A single sample gave rise to the 2 T cell receptor beta chains below, sequenced in a study of blood T cell repertoires in COVID-19. TCRdb's copy holds only in-frame clones and misses some; the assay was immunoSEQ multiplex PCR. There are 200,000 to 300,000 clones in the sample; approximately 86% occur only once, and about 5.2% lies in the top ten. The material sequenced was peripheral blood. The receptors stem from a woman aged 55-70 years with COVID-19, enrolled during active disease.

The rearrangement joins TRBV18 to TRBJ1-2, with 7 bases lining up with TRBD1. Losses at the gene ends were 6 bases for V and 4 bases for J; bases not matched to a gene: 8. CDR3 length: 14 amino acids. CDR1 and CDR2 from the germline V gene are KGHSH and LQKENI. This chain's CDR3 is CASSPTGNTYGYTF. In DNA form, the CDR3 reads TGTGCCAGCTCCCCGACAGGGAACACCTATGGCTACACCTTC. The full variable domain, completed using reference TRBV18 and TRBJ1-2, is NAGVMQNPRHLVRRRGQEARLRCSPMKGHSHVYWYRQLPEEGLKFMVYLQKENIIDESGMPKERFSAEFPKEGPSILRIQQVVRGDSAAYFCASSPTGNTYGYTFGSGTRLTVV.

The chain couples TRBV20-1 to TRBJ1-4; no definite D call. Trimming left V 2 bases short and J 7 bases short, with 5 bases between. Germline V gives CDR1 DFQATT, CDR2 SNEGSKA (reference sequence). This CDR3 spans 11 amino acids. CDR3 in amino acids: CSARLREKLFF. The CDR3, as DNA: TGCAGTGCTAGACTTCGTGAAAAACTGTTTTTT.